Only a few counts were recorded for the clone carrying this T cell receptor (beta chain). This specimen belongs to a study of blood T cells in healthy people across ages. Each donor gave 9.5 to 10 milliliters of peripheral blood. Primed by a sample-barcoded 5' primer and a J-beta primer mix, a second PCR proceeded for 7 to 11 cycles. A single record per CDR3 protein comes from TCRdb applying MiXCR to the 5' RACE reads. The profile covers about 1.1 million distinct CDR3 sequences, with roughly two fifths appearing a single time and 10% to 15% taken by the ten largest. Germline assignment: CDR1 SGHRS and CDR2 YFSETQ. Losses at the gene ends were 2 bases for V and 1 base for J; bases not matched to a gene: 12. The CDR3 contains 18 residues.

The source is a man between 18 and 29 years old in good health. V is TRBV5-1 and J is TRBJ2-1, with 7 positions matching TRBD2. The sample consisted of blood. CDR3 protein: CASSFGGGGLVSYNEQFF. In DNA, the CDR3 is TGCGCCAGCAGCTTTGGTGGGGGGGGTCTTGTTTCCTACAATGAGCAGTTCTTC.